A single sample is the source of the 29 T cell receptor beta chains below, sequenced in a study of naive and memory T cell subsets. TCR cDNA received a 3' ligated oligonucleotide that carried a UMI. The SP2 primer and nested alpha and beta constant region primers amplified ligated cDNA in four rounds. Each CDR3 protein gets one entry after TCRdb re-called the 5' RACE reads with MiXCR. This table has some 60,000 distinct CDR3 sequences, approximately 8% appearing once. These receptor sequences come from a female donor in good health.

This clonotype was detected only a few times. V is TRBV6-2 or TRBV6-3 and J is TRBJ2-1; the D is unclear. The CDR3 extends over 15 amino acids. V was cut by 2 bases and J by 0 bases, with 8 bases left in between. Germline V gene lookup returns CDR1 MNHEY and CDR2 SVGEGT. CDR3: CASSYTQSSYNEQFF. DNA for the CDR3: TGTGCCAGCAGTTACACACAGAGCTCCTACAATGAGCAGTTCTTC.

This clonotype occurred many times. This chain connects TRBV5-1 to TRBJ1-2; a possible D gene is TRBD1 (6 bases). The germline V gene encodes CDR1 SGHRS and CDR2 YFSETQ. This CDR3 comprises 14 residues. V was pared by 6 bases and J by 6 bases, with 18 bases between. CDR3 in amino acids: CASKPRTVPDGYTF. CDR3 sequence (DNA): TGCGCCAGCAAGCCGAGGACAGTCCCTGATGGCTACACCTTC.

Comments on this clonotype: Germline is not matched at one junction end, which may reflect a read error. The chain carries TRBV7-2 and TRBJ2-1; 8 bases are shared with TRBD1. The CDR3 consists of 13 residues. Germline V gene sequence: CDR1 SGHTA, CDR2 FQGNSA. This chain's CDR3 is CASSLNRGYEQLF. For the CDR3, the DNA is TGTGCCAGCAGCTTGAACAGGGGGTATGAGCAGCTCTTC.

This clonotype has ten or more counts. The genes are TRBV18 and TRBJ1-3, with D uncertain. The V end lost 0 bases, the J end lost 0 bases, and 9 bases lay between the germline ends. Germline V gene sequence: CDR1 KGHSH, CDR2 LQKENI. The CDR3 is 16 amino acids. Written as DNA, the CDR3 is TGTGCCAGCTCACCACCAAGGATGGCCTCTGGAAACACCATATATTTT. This translates into CASSPPRMASGNTIYF.

In its sample, this clonotype is medium-sized. Since a much larger clone is just one base distant, this may be a read error. This chain connects TRBV9 to TRBJ1-2, with D possibly matching TRBD1 (6 bases). Germline CDR1 and CDR2: SGDLS and YYNGEE. This CDR3 region has 15 residues. In DNA, the CDR3 is TGTGCCAGCAGCCCCGAGGTGGGGGCTGCCTATGGCGACACCTTC. Its protein product is CASSPEVGAAYGDTF.

The V and J genes are TRBV14 and TRBJ2-5; 7 nucleotides line up with TRBD1. This CDR3 has 16 residues. Looked up from germline, CDR1 is SGHDN and CDR2 is FVKESK. J was trimmed by 7 bases and V by 3 bases; bases with no gene match: 14. The CDR3 DNA reads as TGTGCCAGCAGCCAGGATCACAGGGGTTCCATGGGGACCCAGTACTTC. This translates into CASSQDHRGSMGTQYF.

This rearrangement joins TRBV7-9 to TRBJ1-2, with D hard to call. The length of the CDR3 is 14 residues. Germline V CDR1 and CDR2: SEHNR, FQNEAQ (reference sequence). The V end was cut by 5 bases, the J end by 0 bases, with 10 bases between. This CDR3 is CASSRDISNYGYTF. In DNA, the CDR3 is TGTGCCAGCAGCAGAGACATTTCTAACTATGGCTACACCTTC.

This clonotype turned up a few times. The V call is TRBV19, the J call TRBJ2-5; 9 positions match TRBD2. Trimming took 9 bases from V and 2 from J; bases not matched to a gene: 7. The CDR3 is made up of 14 amino acids. Germline CDR1 LNHDA, CDR2 SQIVND (reference sequence). The CDR3 DNA reads as TGTGCCAGCGCGCGGGGGGGTCTGCAAGAGACCCAGTACTTC. Translated, it gives CASARGGLQETQYF. Looking up the rest from reference TRBV19 and TRBJ2-5 gives the full variable domain: DGGITQSPKYLFRKEGQNVTLSCEQNLNHDAMYWYRQDPGQGLRLIYYSQIVNDFQKGDIAEGYSVSREKKESFPLTVTSAQKNPTAFYLCASARGGLQETQYFGPGTRLLVL.

This clonotype was recorded a few times. This chain joins TRBV7-9 and TRBJ2-5, with D unresolved. CDR1 is SEHNR, CDR2 FQNEAQ, per germline (reference sequence). The CDR3 runs to 14 residues. V lost 4 bases and J lost 2, with 11 bases in between. For the CDR3, the DNA is TGTGCCAGCAGCTACCCACGGTCTCAAGAGACCCAGTACTTC. As protein: CASSYPRSQETQYF.

J is TRBJ1-2 and V is TRBV5-4; D perhaps matches TRBD1 (6 bases). V lost 4 bases, J lost 1 base, and 11 bases lay in between. Germline CDR1 is SGHNT and CDR2 is YYREEE (reference sequence). The CDR3 length is 14 residues. In DNA, the CDR3 is TGTGCCAGCAGCGCGGGACAACTTAACTATGGCTACACCTTC. As protein: CASSAGQLNYGYTF.

The chain recombines TRBV20-1 with TRBJ2-1; 10 positions match TRBD2. V trimming: 6 bases; J trimming: 5 bases; junction bases outside the gene matches: 13. Looked up from germline, CDR1 is DFQATT and CDR2 is SNEGSKA (reference sequence). The CDR3 is made up of 16 amino acids. The CDR3 here is CSARLAGLEGNNEQFF. In nucleotides, the CDR3 is TGCAGTGCCAGACTAGCGGGCCTTGAAGGCAACAATGAGCAGTTCTTC.

The chain uses TRBV5-4 and TRBJ2-5; 9 positions match TRBD1. The trim removed 4 bases at V and 1 base at J, leaving 5 bases unmatched. The CDR3 contains 15 residues. From germline, CDR1 is SGHNT and CDR2 YYREEE (reference sequence). For the CDR3, the DNA is TGTGCCAGCAGCATTTCGACAGGGGGCCAAGAGACCCAGTACTTC. Its translation is CASSISTGGQETQYF.

This clonotype appeared a few times. Written as DNA, the CDR3 is TGTGCCAGCAGCTTAGTTAGCGGGACCTACAATGAGCAGTTCTTC. Its translation is CASSLVSGTYNEQFF. The chain joins TRBV7-9 to TRBJ2-1, with 8 bases identical to TRBD2. From germline, CDR1 is SEHNR and CDR2 FQNEAQ (reference sequence). The CDR3 contains 15 residues. V was clipped by 1 base and J by 2 bases; unmatched bases: 1. Full variable domain (missing parts from reference TRBV7-9 and TRBJ2-1): DTGVSQNPRHKITKRGQNVTFRCDPISEHNRLYWYRQTLGQGPEFLTYFQNEAQLEKSRLLSDRFSAERPKGSFSTLEIQRTEQGDSAMYLCASSLVSGTYNEQFFGPGTRLTVL.

This clonotype has just a few counts. The V and J genes are TRBV10-2 and TRBJ1-2; a weak D match, TRBD1 (6 bases). Trimming took 2 bases from V and 3 from J, leaving 10 bases between them. Germline V lookup: CDR1 WSHSY, CDR2 SAAADI. CDR3 length equals 14 residues. CDR3: CASSEQGNDYGYTF. CDR3 DNA: TGCGCCAGCAGTGAGCAGGGGAATGACTATGGCTACACCTTC.

V is TRBV13 and J is TRBJ2-7; TRBD2 is a possible D gene (6 bases). CDR1 and CDR2 (germline): PRHDT, FYEKMQ (reference sequence). The CDR3 totals 15 residues. V was pared by 3 bases and J by 2 bases, with 14 bases between. CDR3 DNA: TGTGCCAGCAGCTTCCGGGACTCTCTAGCCTACGAGCAGTACTTC. Encoded protein: CASSFRDSLAYEQYF. The variable domain in full, completed from reference TRBV13 and TRBJ2-7, reads AAGVIQSPRHLIKEKRETATLKCYPIPRHDTVYWYQQGPGQDPQFLISFYEKMQSDKGSIPDRFSAQQFSDYHSELNMSSLELGDSALYFCASSFRDSLAYEQYFGPGTRLTVT.

This clonotype was detected ten times or more. Here the CDR3 reads CASSPKGERVSEQYF. The CDR3 coding sequence is TGTGCCAGCAGCCCCAAGGGGGAAAGGGTAAGCGAGCAGTACTTC. The chain employs TRBV3-1 and TRBJ2-7; possible D gene TRBD1, 6 bases. The CDR3 is 15 residues long. V dropped 4 bases and J dropped 6 bases, with 19 bases sitting between them. From germline, CDR1 is LGHDT and CDR2 YNNKEL (reference sequence).

V is TRBV7-3 and J is TRBJ2-5; the D is unclear. Germline V lookup: CDR1 SGHTA, CDR2 FQGTGA. The CDR3 loop spans 14 amino acids. V lost 0 bases and J 5 bases, leaving 10 bases between the germline ends. In nucleotides, the CDR3 is TGTGCCAGCAGCTTAACGTCCCATGGGGAGACCCAGTACTTC. This codes for CASSLTSHGETQYF.

This rearrangement joins TRBV11-3 to TRBJ2-1; tentatively, D is TRBD2 (5 bases). Germline V CDR1 and CDR2: SGHNT, YENEEA. With 1 base removed from V and 13 bases from J, the gap between germline ends came to 17 bases. The CDR3 contains 14 residues. The CDR3 is CASSLGRLSGNQFF. The CDR3 nucleotides read TGTGCCAGCAGCTTAGGCCGACTTTCGGGAAACCAGTTCTTC.

This clonotype appeared a few times. The rearrangement joins TRBV12-3 or TRBV12-4 to TRBJ1-1, with D uncertain. The CDR3 is made up of 14 amino acids. The germline V and J ends were trimmed by 6 bases and 1 base, with 12 bases remaining between them. Here the CDR3 DNA reads TGTGCCAGCAGACCCAGGTTTAAGAACACTGAAGCTTTCTTT. Encoded protein: CASRPRFKNTEAFF.

The V gene is TRBV7-8, the J gene TRBJ2-2; D call uncertain. Between the trimmed V and J ends, which lost 5 bases and 1 base, there was a span of 5 bases. The CDR3 length is 13 residues. Per the germline V gene, CDR1 is SGHVS and CDR2 is FQNEAQ. In DNA, the CDR3 is TGTGCCAGCAGCCCAGTGAACACCGGGGAGCTGTTTTTT. Its protein is CASSPVNTGELFF.

For this clonotype: Given a much more abundant clone one base away, this may be a read error. This chain links TRBV12-3 or TRBV12-4 with TRBJ1-1; D is unclear. Trimming took 4 bases from V and 1 from J, leaving 7 bases between them. The CDR3 is 13 amino acids. Here the CDR3 DNA reads TGTGCCAGCAGTTCAACAGCGAACACTGAAGCTTTCTTT. This translates into CASSSTANTEAFF.

This clonotype was detected a few times. The V call is TRBV12-3 or TRBV12-4, the J call TRBJ1-2; D ambiguous. The CDR3 covers 12 residues. V lost 6 bases and J lost 6, with 11 bases in between. The CDR3 DNA reads TGTGCCAGCAGAACTAATAGGGATGGCTACACCTTC. Translation: CASRTNRDGYTF.

This clonotype was detected a few times. The chain recombines TRBV6-2 or TRBV6-3 with TRBJ2-1; D is unclear. The CDR3 loop spans 14 amino acids. Trimming cost V 8 bases and J 0 bases, with 11 bases left between them. The germline V gene encodes CDR1 MNHEY and CDR2 SVGEGT. The CDR3 DNA reads as TGTGCCAGCTCCGATTGGGACTCCTACAATGAGCAGTTCTTC. Translated: CASSDWDSYNEQFF.

This chain connects TRBV4-2 to TRBJ1-1; tentatively, D is TRBD1 (6 bases). Trimming stripped 0 bases from V and 3 bases from J, with 11 bases between. CDR3 length equals 15 residues. The V gene's germline CDR1 is LGHNA and CDR2 YNFKEQ. This CDR3 reads CASSQEPGADTEAFF. CDR3 nucleotides: TGTGCCAGCAGCCAAGAGCCGGGGGCTGACACTGAAGCTTTCTTT.

This clonotype was counted a few times. The V and J genes are TRBV6-4 and TRBJ2-3; 8 positions agree with TRBD1. CDR1 MRHNA and CDR2 SNTAGT come from the germline V gene. V lost 0 bases, J lost 10 bases, and 9 bases stayed unmatched. The length of the CDR3 is 15 residues. Here the CDR3 DNA reads TGTGCCAGCAGTGACTCGACAGGGGATGGTACGTCGCAGTATTTT. This translates into CASSDSTGDGTSQYF.

In this sample, this clonotype turned up a few times. The chain couples TRBV6-5 to TRBJ2-7; D may be TRBD1 (6 bases). This CDR3 contains 17 residues. V gave up 4 bases and J gave up 1 base, with 20 bases separating them. The germline gives CDR1 MNHEY, CDR2 SVGAGI. The CDR3 reads CASSSVLQGSLSYEQYF. The CDR3 nucleotides are TGTGCCAGCAGTTCCGTGCTTCAGGGGTCCCTTTCCTACGAGCAGTACTTC.

This clonotype came up many times. This chain joins TRBV10-3 and TRBJ1-5; D unresolved. The germline gives CDR1 ENHRY, CDR2 SYGVKD. V was pared by 3 bases and J by 3 bases, with 12 bases between. The CDR3 sequence is 15 residues long. CDR3 coding DNA: TGTGCCATCAGTGAACGGGGAGGAGACAATCAGCCCCAGCATTTT. As protein: CAISERGGDNQPQHF.

This clonotype turned up a few times. The chain recombines TRBV6-6 with TRBJ1-2; possibly TRBD1 for D (6 bases). The CDR3 is made up of 12 amino acids. Per germline, CDR1 MNHNY and CDR2 SVGAGI (reference sequence). Between the trimmed V and J ends, which lost 6 bases and 7 bases, there was a span of 12 bases. Here the CDR3 DNA reads TGTGCCAGCAGGCCAGGGGCTACTGGCTACACCTTC. This translates into CASRPGATGYTF.

This clonotype appeared a few times. V is TRBV28 and J is TRBJ2-5, with TRBD2 matching over 8 bases. V was clipped by 3 bases and J by 1 base; unmatched bases: 7. The CDR3 contains 16 residues. Germline lookup yields CDR1 MDHEN and CDR2 SYDVKM. The CDR3 DNA follows: TGTGCCAGCAGTTTCTTCGGGACTAGAATCCAAGAGACCCAGTACTTC. It encodes CASSFFGTRIQETQYF.